The clone carrying this T cell receptor (beta chain) was seen at least ten times. Its matching antigen is unknown. This sample is part of a study of T cells in Graves' hyperthyroidism and ophthalmopathy. Study-wide results and caveats: Model-based prediction identified ophthalmopathy a median approximately 6 months prior to its onset. Ophthalmopathy was separated from stable hyperthyroidism by a 13 V-J model.

CDR1 LGHDT and CDR2 YNNKEL come from the germline V gene (reference sequence). The CDR3 loop spans 14 amino acids. Trimming removed 3 bases at V and 2 bases at J, with 10 bases between. Disease lasting under 3 months, a NOSPECS grade of at least 4, and a Clinical Activity Score of at least 3 were features of the ophthalmopathy patients. The study based diagnoses on clinical symptoms, serum thyroxine and TRAb, thyroid ultrasound and orbital computed tomography. There were TCR beta CDR3 regions amplified from RNA transcripts. Carried out on the TCR CDR3, a first-round RT-PCR used the HTBI primer set. One entry per CDR3 protein, called by TCRdb with MiXCR from the multiplex PCR reads. The sample carries 300,000 to 450,000 distinct CDR3 sequences, 13% to 15% recorded once.

V usage is TRBV3-1 and J usage is TRBJ2-5; maybe TRBD1 (5 bases). The sequencing input was blood. This TCR was sampled from a young woman with Graves' ophthalmopathy. CDR3 protein: CASSQGRAQETQYF. In DNA, the CDR3 is TGTGCCAGCAGCCAGGGCAGGGCGCAAGAGACCCAGTACTTC.